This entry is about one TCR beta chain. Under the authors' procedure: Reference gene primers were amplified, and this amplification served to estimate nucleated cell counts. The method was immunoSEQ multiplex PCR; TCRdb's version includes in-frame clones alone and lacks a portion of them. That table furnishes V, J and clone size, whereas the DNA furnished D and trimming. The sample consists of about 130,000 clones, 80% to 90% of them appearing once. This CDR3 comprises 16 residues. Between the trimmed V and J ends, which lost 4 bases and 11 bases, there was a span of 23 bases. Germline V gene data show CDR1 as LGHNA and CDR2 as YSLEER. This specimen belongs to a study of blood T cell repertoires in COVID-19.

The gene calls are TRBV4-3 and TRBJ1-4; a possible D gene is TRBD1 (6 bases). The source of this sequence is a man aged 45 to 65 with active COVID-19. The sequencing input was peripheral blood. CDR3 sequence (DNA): TGCGCCAGCAGCCCGAGTGGGGGGAGGGGGAAGAGGAAACTGTTTTTT. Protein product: CASSPSGGRGKRKLFF.